Presented here are 27 T cell receptor beta chains from one specimen sequenced in a study of CD39 and CD103 CD8 tumor-infiltrating T cells. Sequencing was performed with immunoSEQ multiplex PCR; in TCRdb, only in-frame clones are kept and a portion is missing. The sample carries around 8,100 clones, around 66% recorded once. The sample taken for sequencing was CD8+ T cells sorted from blood. Subset reported: total memory CD8 T cells (CD45RA-CCR7+/-) from blood or uninvolved lymph node. The receptors derive from a human donor with head and neck squamous cell carcinoma.

J is TRBJ1-1 and V is TRBV7-8, with TRBD1 identical over 9 bases. Germline values: CDR1 SGHVS, CDR2 FQNEAQ. J gave up 6 bases and V 5 bases, and 4 bases lay outside the gene matches. This CDR3 has 13 amino acids. CDR3 nucleotide sequence: TGTGCCAGCAGCATTAGACAGGGGGCTGAAGCTTTCTTT. This encodes CASSIRQGAEAFF. Based on the CDR3 plus reference TRBV7-8 and TRBJ1-1, the full variable domain is GAGVSQSPRYKVAKRGQDVALRCDPISGHVSLFWYQQALGQGPEFLTYFQNEAQLDKSGLPSDRFFAERPEGSVSTLKIQRTQQEDSAVYLCASSIRQGAEAFFGQGTRLTVV.

The V and J genes are TRBV28 and TRBJ1-2, with 7 bases lining up with TRBD1. J gave up 5 bases and V 4 bases, and 4 bases lay outside the gene matches. Germline-derived CDR1 and CDR2 are MDHEN and SYDVKM. CDR3 length: 13 amino acids. The CDR3 here is CASSWDSLYGYTF. The CDR3 nucleotides read TGTGCCAGCAGTTGGGACAGTCTTTATGGCTACACCTTC.

This sequence joins TRBV27 and TRBJ2-5; tentatively, D is TRBD1 (5 bases). Judging by the DNA end, TRBJ2-7 fits better; the J call may be wrong. This CDR3 is 14 amino acids long. CDR1 MNHEY and CDR2 SMNVEV come from the germline V gene (reference sequence). CDR3 loop: CASSLIGAEYEQYF. CDR3 sequence (DNA): TGTGCCAGCAGTTTGATTGGGGCAGAATACGAGCAGTACTTC.

This clone is a singleton in its sample. The CDR3 is CASSHPGGVEQYF. The DNA of the CDR3 is TGTGCCAGCAGCCATCCAGGAGGGGTCGAGCAGTACTTC. The V call is TRBV14, the J call TRBJ2-7; D may be TRBD2 (6 bases). Germline-derived CDR1 and CDR2 are SGHDN and FVKESK. CDR3 length equals 13 residues. The V and J ends lost 3 bases and 6 bases respectively, with 12 bases between them.

This clone turned up a few times. The V and J genes are TRBV7-6 and TRBJ1-6; D remains unclear. The length of the CDR3 is 13 residues. Germline lookup yields CDR1 SGHVS and CDR2 FNYEAQ. Trimming removed 1 base at V and 7 bases at J, with 5 bases between. The CDR3 region has the DNA TGTGCCAGCAGCTTAGGGGAGAATTCACCCCTCCACTTT. Its translation is CASSLGENSPLHF.

This sequence joins TRBV7-2 and TRBJ2-3; the match to TRBD1 covers 10 bases. This CDR3 region has 17 residues. Germline V gives CDR1 SGHTA, CDR2 FQGNSA. V trimming: 5 bases; J trimming: 4 bases; junction bases outside the gene matches: 12. CDR3 in amino acids: CASSPTKGTGEADTQYF. DNA for the CDR3: TGTGCCAGCAGCCCAACGAAAGGGACAGGGGAGGCAGATACGCAGTATTTT.

This chain joins TRBV10-3 and TRBJ2-2; possible D gene TRBD2, 7 bases. The CDR3 sequence is 16 residues long. Germline CDR1 and CDR2: ENHRY and SYGVKD. V lost 2 bases to trimming and J lost 3 bases, with 13 bases between them. The CDR3 DNA is TGTGCCATCAGTGAGAGGGGGGGGCCCTACACCGGGGAGCTGTTTTTT. Translation: CAISERGGPYTGELFF.

The chain is built from TRBV9 and TRBJ2-5; 9 nucleotides line up with TRBD1. TRBJ2-7 explains the end of the DNA better; the J call may be wrong. The CDR3 runs 16 residues. Germline-derived CDR1 and CDR2 are SGDLS and YYNGEE. CDR3 amino acids: CASSPGQGRRAYEQYF. DNA for the CDR3: TGTGCCAGCAGCCCCGGACAGGGGCGTCGGGCCTACGAGCAGTACTTC.

The chain carries TRBV11-2 and TRBJ2-7; D not certain. CDR3 length: 12 amino acids. CDR1 is SGHAT and CDR2 is FQNNGV in the germline V gene. V gave up 1 base and J gave up 7 bases, with 8 bases separating them. The CDR3 protein is CASSLGVWEQYF. CDR3 sequence (DNA): TGTGCCAGCAGCTTAGGGGTTTGGGAGCAGTACTTC.

The chain joins TRBV7-9 to TRBJ2-7; TRBD1 matches at 8 bases. Germline trimming cut 4 bases from V and 2 bases from J; bases unmatched to any gene: 7. Germline V gene data show CDR1 as SEHNR and CDR2 as FQNEAQ (reference sequence). The CDR3 covers 15 residues. The CDR3 DNA reads TGTGCCAGCAGCTCGAGACAGGGGACGACCTACGAGCAGTACTTC. Its protein is CASSSRQGTTYEQYF.

The CDR3: CASSLEARDTQYF. CDR3 bases: TGTGCCAGCAGCTTAGAGGCGAGGGATACGCAGTATTTT. The chain employs TRBV7-6 and TRBJ2-3; D remains ambiguous. Trimming stripped 1 base from V and 6 bases from J, with 8 bases between. Germline-derived CDR1 and CDR2 are SGHVS and FNYEAQ. This CDR3 spans 13 amino acids.

This clone was observed a few times. This rearrangement joins TRBV14 to TRBJ2-6; 8 bases line up with TRBD1. V lost 8 bases, J lost 2 bases, and 5 bases stayed unmatched. The CDR3 extends over 15 amino acids. Per germline, CDR1 SGHDN and CDR2 FVKESK. The CDR3 bases are TGTGCCAGCGCCAGGGGGCTAGCTGGGGCCAACGTCCTGACTTTC. Translated: CASARGLAGANVLTF.

Of note for this clone: Sequence at one end of the junction differs from germline and may be a read error. The rearrangement joins TRBV11-2 to TRBJ1-2, with 7 bases lining up with TRBD1. The length of the CDR3 is 15 residues. The germline V gene has CDR1 SGHAT and CDR2 FQNNGV. The CDR3 DNA is TGCGCCAGCAGCCAAGATGGCAGGGGGAGCTCTGGCTACACCTTC. It encodes CASSQDGRGSSGYTF.

The chain uses TRBV5-1 and TRBJ2-5; TRBD2 matches 15 bases. This CDR3 is 18 amino acids long. J was trimmed by 7 bases and V by 3 bases; bases with no gene match: 13. Germline assignment: CDR1 SGHRS and CDR2 YFSETQ. As DNA, the CDR3 is TGCGCCAGCAGCTCCAATATGGGACTAGCGGGAGGCCGAGGGACCCAGTACTTC. This codes for CASSSNMGLAGGRGTQYF.

A few counts support this clone. The V call is TRBV30, the J call TRBJ2-5, with TRBD2 matching 10 bases. The V and J ends lost 0 bases and 1 base, in that order; junction bases with no gene match: 8. The CDR3 runs to 17 residues. Germline-derived CDR1 and CDR2 are GTSNPN and SVGIG (reference sequence). This chain's CDR3 is CAWSVWASGGLQETQYF. DNA for the CDR3: TGTGCCTGGAGTGTATGGGCTAGCGGGGGACTCCAAGAGACCCAGTACTTC.

The chain links TRBV6-6 to TRBJ2-1, with D maybe TRBD1 (5 bases). CDR1 is MNHNY and CDR2 is SVGAGI in the germline V gene (reference sequence). The length of the CDR3 is 15 residues. V was pared by 2 bases and J by 0 bases, with 8 bases between. The chain's CDR3 is CASSYRQSSYNEQFF. CDR3 sequence (DNA): TGTGCCAGCAGTTACCGACAGAGCTCCTACAATGAGCAGTTCTTC.

The chain couples TRBV30 to TRBJ1-4; unclear D gene. CDR1 GTSNPN and CDR2 SVGIG come from the germline V gene (reference sequence). This CDR3 has 15 amino acids. V was trimmed by 0 bases and J by 8 bases, leaving 16 bases between them. This chain's CDR3 is CAWSVAAAFEEKLFF. In nucleotides, the CDR3 is TGTGCCTGGAGTGTAGCGGCGGCCTTCGAGGAAAAACTGTTTTTT.

This clone has just a few counts. The chain employs TRBV27 and TRBJ1-2; D is unresolved. The CDR3 contains 13 residues. Germline V lookup: CDR1 MNHEY, CDR2 SMNVEV (reference sequence). Trimming took 2 bases from V and 3 from J, leaving 7 bases between them. This CDR3 is CASSLNSYYGYTF. CDR3 sequence (DNA): TGTGCCAGCAGTTTAAACAGCTACTATGGCTACACCTTC.

This chain uses TRBV7-6 with TRBJ1-1; unclear D gene. Trimming removed 0 bases from V and 4 bases from J, with 6 bases in between. This CDR3 is built from 13 residues. The germline CDR1 and CDR2 sequences are SGHVS and FNYEAQ. CDR3 DNA sequence: TGTGCCAGCAGCTTAGCTGATATCACTGAAGCTTTCTTT. Translating gives CASSLADITEAFF.

V gene TRBV11-2 combines with J gene TRBJ2-7, with a tentative D call TRBD1 (5 bases). Germline V gives CDR1 SGHAT, CDR2 FQNNGV. V was clipped by 5 bases and J by 5 bases, with 10 bases between them. The CDR3 sequence is 12 residues long. This CDR3 is CASSLQGHEQYF. CDR3 nucleotides: TGTGCCAGCAGCCTTCAGGGCCACGAGCAGTACTTC. Combining the CDR3 with reference TRBV11-2 and TRBJ2-7 gives the whole variable domain EAGVAQSPRYKIIEKRQSVAFWCNPISGHATLYWYQQILGQGPKLLIQFQNNGVVDDSQLPKDRFSAERLKGVDSTLKIQPAKLEDSAVYLCASSLQGHEQYFGPGTRLTVT.

V gene TRBV7-9 combines with J gene TRBJ2-5; D gene uncertain. The J call may be incorrect, as the DNA end agrees better with TRBJ2-7. The germline V gene has CDR1 SEHNR and CDR2 FQNEAQ (reference sequence). The CDR3 contains 13 residues. DNA for the CDR3: TGTGCCAGCAGCTTAGCTCCGGGTTACGAGCAGTACTTC. This encodes CASSLAPGYEQYF.

The chain combines TRBV4-1 with TRBJ1-4; D might be TRBD1 (6 bases). Trimming took off 2 bases at V and 13 bases at J, with 20 bases between the two ends. There are 15 residues in the CDR3. Germline CDR1 is MGHRA and CDR2 is YSYEKL. This CDR3 reads CASSQIGGISGGLFF. The CDR3 DNA reads TGCGCCAGCAGCCAAATAGGGGGGATTTCAGGCGGACTGTTTTTT.

V is TRBV4-3 and J is TRBJ2-7; tentative D call: TRBD1 (6 bases). This CDR3 has 16 residues. Germline loops: CDR1 LGHNA, CDR2 YSLEER. Deletions cut 1 base from V and 7 bases from J, with 20 bases between. CDR3 in amino acids: CASSQGPSDSWEEQYF. CDR3 bases: TGCGCCAGCAGCCAAGGGCCCTCGGACAGCTGGGAGGAGCAGTACTTC.

The gene calls are TRBV4-3 and TRBJ1-2; TRBD1 might be the D (5 bases). This CDR3 is built from 16 residues. V was clipped by 0 bases and J by 0 bases, with 11 bases between them. Germline CDR1 reads LGHNA; CDR2 reads YSLEER. The CDR3 DNA follows: TGCGCCAGCAGCCAAGATATACAGGCTCCTAACTATGGCTACACCTTC. The encoded protein is CASSQDIQAPNYGYTF.

The V and J genes are TRBV12-5 and TRBJ2-1; 13 bases match TRBD2. V gave up 2 bases and J gave up 0 bases; unmatched junction bases: 13. Germline lookup yields CDR1 LGHNT and CDR2 FRNRAP. This CDR3 is built from 21 residues. DNA for the CDR3: TGTGCTAGTGGTTTGCCCCAAAGGACTAGCGGGGGCTATTCCTCCTACAATGAGCAGTTCTTC. The encoded protein is CASGLPQRTSGGYSSYNEQFF.

The rearrangement uses TRBV9 and TRBJ2-7; 11 bases are a match to TRBD1. This CDR3 contains 16 residues. V shed 2 bases and J 3 bases; nucleotides not matched to a gene: 7. CDR1 and CDR2 (germline): SGDLS, YYNGEE. The CDR3 loop is CASSVDGTGGFYEQYF. For the CDR3, the DNA is TGTGCCAGCAGCGTCGATGGGACAGGGGGTTTCTACGAGCAGTACTTC.

There are a few counts of this clone. V gene TRBV4-3 combines with J gene TRBJ1-5; D gene uncertain. The germline CDR1 and CDR2 sequences are LGHNA and YSLEER. The CDR3 loop spans 15 amino acids. Trimming cost V 2 bases and J 0 bases, with 8 bases left between them. The CDR3 DNA sequence: TGCGCCAGCAGCCAATATACGGGTAGCAATCAGCCCCAGCATTTT. Its protein is CASSQYTGSNQPQHF.